These T cell receptor beta chains were read from a single sample in a study of response to subunit inactivated influenza vaccine. One entry per CDR3 protein results from TCRdb running MiXCR on the RT-PCR reads. The sample holds roughly 710,000 distinct CDR3 sequences, around 13% seen once. This specimen was PBMCs from blood, taken 14 days before vaccination. The source is a man aged 50-60 years who received an inactivated influenza vaccine. Both conserved end residues are part of each CDR3. Fields, in order: D gene, clone size, V gene, J gene, CDR3 DNA, CDR3 protein. The D gene is left open where the match is weak. Not every row has a clone size; where given, it reads once, few, many or a size class.

D: TRBD2; size: many; V: TRBV2; J: TRBJ2-5; DNA: TGTGCCAGCAAATTAGCGGGGGCATCTGAGACCCAGTACTTC; CDR3: CASKLAGASETQYF
D: TRBD2; size: many; V: TRBV29-1; J: TRBJ2-7; DNA: TGCAGCGTCCGGGGGGGACGCGAGCAGTACTTC; CDR3: CSVRGGREQYF
D: .; size: once; V: TRBV7-7; J: TRBJ2-1; DNA: TGTGCTAGCAGCTTAGGGCAGAACCCCTACAATGAGCAGTTCTTC; CDR3: CASSLGQNPYNEQFF
D: .; size: .; V: TRBV7-9; J: TRBJ2-3; DNA: TGTGCCAGCAGCTTAAGAGGATACACAGATACGCAGTATTTT; CDR3: CASSLRGYTDTQYF
D: TRBD2; size: .; V: TRBV29-1; J: TRBJ2-1; DNA: TGCAGCGTTACCCGACTAGCGGGGGGGTACGACAATGAGCAGTTCTTC; CDR3: CSVTRLAGGYDNEQFF
D: TRBD2; size: few; V: TRBV5-1; J: TRBJ2-5; DNA: TGCGCCAGCAGCGCAACTAACTTAGGACTAGCGGCCATCCAAGAGACCCAGTACTTC; CDR3: CASSATNLGLAAIQETQYF
D: .; size: few; V: TRBV6-1; J: TRBJ2-7; DNA: TGTGCCAGCAGACCCTTTAGAGGGCAGGTCAACGAGCAGTACTTC; CDR3: CASRPFRGQVNEQYF
D: TRBD1; size: .; V: TRBV28; J: TRBJ1-1; DNA: TGTGCCAGCAGTTTAATTGGTTTGGGCAGGGGGCGCGAGGTGAACACTGAAGCTTTCTTT; CDR3: CASSLIGLGRGREVNTEAFF
D: .; size: many; V: TRBV29-1; J: TRBJ1-2; DNA: TGCAGCGTTAGGGTGGACTATGGCTACACCTTC; CDR3: CSVRVDYGYTF
D: .; size: few; V: TRBV10-3; J: TRBJ1-3; DNA: TGTGCCATCAGTGAACGTGTTTCTGGAAACACCATATATTTT; CDR3: CAISERVSGNTIYF
D: .; size: .; V: TRBV29-1; J: TRBJ1-2; DNA: TGCAGCGTTGCCGGGGCTAACTATGGCTACACCTTC; CDR3: CSVAGANYGYTF
D: .; size: few; V: TRBV28; J: TRBJ2-2; DNA: TGTGCCAGCAGTTTATTAGAGGGGGGAGGCAACACCGGGGAGCTGTTTTTT; CDR3: CASSLLEGGGNTGELFF
D: .; size: .; V: TRBV2; J: TRBJ2-6; DNA: TGTGCCAGCAGGTTAAGCGGGCTATCTGGGGCCAACGTCCTGACTTTC; CDR3: CASRLSGLSGANVLTF
D: TRBD1; size: few; V: TRBV7-2; J: TRBJ2-7; DNA: TGTGCCAGCAGCTTAGTAGGGACAGAGTCCTACGAGCAGTACTTC; CDR3: CASSLVGTESYEQYF
D: TRBD2; size: few; V: TRBV10-3; J: TRBJ2-3; DNA: TGTGCCACCGTAGCGGGGGGCACAGATACGCAGTATTTT; CDR3: CATVAGGTDTQYF
D: .; size: .; V: TRBV5-1; J: TRBJ2-7; DNA: TGCGCCAGCAGCCCCTCTAGCGAGGAGGTCTACGAGCAGTACTTC; CDR3: CASSPSSEEVYEQYF
D: .; size: few; V: TRBV15; J: TRBJ2-5; DNA: TGTGCCACCAGCAGAGTCGCAGAGACCCAGTACTTC; CDR3: CATSRVAETQYF
D: .; size: few; V: TRBV2; J: TRBJ1-1; DNA: TGTGCCAGCAGTGGGGGCGGGACTGAAGCTTTCTTT; CDR3: CASSGGGTEAFF
D: .; size: few; V: TRBV6-5; J: TRBJ2-3; DNA: TGTGCCAGCAGCTTACTAACGGGGGCCCGGAATACGCAGTATTTT; CDR3: CASSLLTGARNTQYF
D: TRBD1; size: few; V: TRBV27; J: TRBJ1-1; DNA: TGTGCCAGCAGCAACCCAGTCCCGGGACAGGGAGGGGTTGAAGCTTTCTTT; CDR3: CASSNPVPGQGGVEAFF
D: .; size: .; V: TRBV25-1; J: TRBJ1-5; DNA: TGTGCCAGCAGGAAGGAGGTTGACAATCAGCCCCAGCATTTT; CDR3: CASRKEVDNQPQHF
D: TRBD2; size: many; V: TRBV7-9; J: TRBJ2-1; DNA: TGTGCCTTTGGGCGGGGGGGCCTCTACAATGAGCAGTTCTTC; CDR3: CAFGRGGLYNEQFF
D: .; size: .; V: TRBV30; J: TRBJ2-7; DNA: TGTGCCTGGAGTGTATGGCTGACCCCCTACGAGCAGTACTTC; CDR3: CAWSVWLTPYEQYF
D: .; size: once; V: TRBV12-3/TRBV12-4; J: TRBJ2-1; DNA: TGTGCCAGCAGTTTATCTGCAGGGGACGATGAGCAGCTCTTC; CDR3: CASSLSAGDDEQLF
D: TRBD2; size: few; V: TRBV2; J: TRBJ2-1; DNA: TGTGCCAGCTCCGGGACTAGGGTCTGGAGTGAGCAGTTCTTC; CDR3: CASSGTRVWSEQFF
D: TRBD2; size: few; V: TRBV18; J: TRBJ2-1; DNA: TGTGCCAGCTCACCACTTCTTCTAGCGGACAATGAGCAGTTCTTC; CDR3: CASSPLLLADNEQFF
D: .; size: few; V: TRBV12-3/TRBV12-4; J: TRBJ1-2; DNA: TGTGCCAGCAGTCGACAGAAATCTAACTATGGCTACACCTTC; CDR3: CASSRQKSNYGYTF
D: .; size: .; V: TRBV4-3; J: TRBJ2-3; DNA: TGCGCCAGCAGCCAAGATTTCCAGGGTCGGACAGATACGCAGTATTTT; CDR3: CASSQDFQGRTDTQYF
D: TRBD1; size: .; V: TRBV10-3; J: TRBJ2-5; DNA: TGTGCCATCAGTGATCCACAGGGGGCTTGGCAAGAGACCCAGTACTTC; CDR3: CAISDPQGAWQETQYF
D: .; size: .; V: TRBV12-3/TRBV12-4; J: TRBJ2-7; DNA: TGTGCCAGCAGTTTCCACCCACAAGGCGAGCAGTACTTC; CDR3: CASSFHPQGEQYF
D: .; size: few; V: TRBV11-2; J: TRBJ2-6; DNA: TGTGCCAGCACCTGGCTTACTGGGGCCAACGTCCTGACTTTC; CDR3: CASTWLTGANVLTF
D: TRBD1; size: .; V: TRBV5-4; J: TRBJ2-7; DNA: TGTGCCAGCAGCTTGGACAGGGGGCAGAACGAGCAGTACTTC; CDR3: CASSLDRGQNEQYF
D: .; size: .; V: TRBV4-3; J: TRBJ2-3; DNA: TGCGCCAGCAGCCAAGAAATAACGGTCTCATCCCCAGATACGCAGTATTTT; CDR3: CASSQEITVSSPDTQYF
D: TRBD1; size: few; V: TRBV5-6; J: TRBJ2-1; DNA: TGTGCCAGCAGCTTGGGTGGGACAGGGAGGAATGAGCAGTTCTTC; CDR3: CASSLGGTGRNEQFF
D: .; size: many; V: TRBV5-1; J: TRBJ2-2; DNA: TGCGCCAGCAGCCATCTTATAGGGAACACCGGGGAGCTGTTTTTT; CDR3: CASSHLIGNTGELFF
D: .; size: .; V: TRBV18; J: TRBJ2-2; DNA: TGTGCCAGCTCACCACCGGCAGGGAACACCGGGGAGCTGTTTTTT; CDR3: CASSPPAGNTGELFF